This section outlines one TCR beta chain sequence together with its context. The data are from a study of T-cell memory formation after mild COVID-19. Using its own MiXCR run on the 5' RACE reads, TCRdb lists one record per CDR3 protein. The sample shows over 500,000 distinct CDR3 sequences, about 18% of them seen only once. Trimming shortened V by 0 bases and J by 2 bases, and 11 bases separated the two germline ends. This CDR3 region has 15 residues. Looked up from germline, CDR1 is LGHNA and CDR2 is YSLEER. The source is an adult woman who had mild COVID-19 (a few samples of this study predate the infection). Cell type and time point are not known. The V and J genes are TRBV4-3 and TRBJ2-7; D gene uncertain. Material: PBMCs or a T cell subset sorted from them (not recorded which). As DNA, the CDR3 is TGCGCCAGCAGCCAAGATTATACGGCTACCTACGAGCAGTACTTC. This translates into CASSQDYTATYEQYF.